This T cell receptor (beta chain) comes out of a study of blood T cell repertoires in COVID-19. Study context: PBMCs, B-cell-depleted T cells, or T cells were the source of the cDNA or gDNA that made up the material.

CDR1 is GTSNPN and CDR2 is SVGIG in the germline V gene (reference sequence). The V gene lost 0 bases and the J gene lost 9 bases, with 12 bases spanning the gap. This CDR3 is 13 amino acids long. Using immunoSEQ multiplex PCR, the repertoire was profiled, and TCRdb retains in-frame clones only, with some absent. The sample has 490,000 or so clones, roughly nine tenths seen once; the top ten hold more than 7.5%. Sequencing input: PBMCs or T cells enriched from blood (not recorded which). V is TRBV30 and J is TRBJ2-1; D call uncertain. This clonotype was sampled from a woman aged 55-69 years who had recovered from COVID-19. In DNA form, the CDR3 reads TGTGCCTGGAGTGTACTTCGAGGCGGTGAGCAGTTCTTC. It codes for CAWSVLRGGEQFF.